The 10 T cell receptor beta chains below were found in one sample sequenced in a study of T-cell reconstitution after alpha-beta-depleted transplantation in children. The TCRbeta library was prepared with unique molecular identifiers. Each CDR3 protein is one row after TCRdb ran MiXCR on the PCR reads. Here the sample spans about 70,000 distinct CDR3 sequences, approximately 10% being singletons. The sequences come from PBMCs, collected before TCRalphabeta/CD19-depleted stem cell transplant. The source is a boy aged 5-17 years with acute myeloid leukemia, due to receive a stem cell transplant.

Regarding this clonotype: A much larger clone differs from this one at a single base, so this may be a read error. This sequence joins TRBV20-1 and TRBJ2-1, with 8 bases fitting TRBD1. The length of the CDR3 is 16 residues. CDR1 and CDR2 (germline): DFQATT, SNEGSKA (reference sequence). In DNA, the CDR3 is TGCATTGCTAGCGATGTCGGCAGGGGGCTTGACAATGAGCAGTTCTTC. Translating it yields CIASDVGRGLDNEQFF.

This clonotype showed up many times. The chain couples TRBV20-1 to TRBJ1-2, with D perhaps matching TRBD1 (6 bases). The CDR3 runs 14 residues. Germline lookup yields CDR1 DFQATT and CDR2 SNEGSKA (reference sequence). Trimming shortened V by 1 base and J by 2 bases, and 11 bases separated the two germline ends. The CDR3 is CSARAVTGNYGYTF. CDR3 nucleotide sequence: TGCAGTGCTAGAGCGGTTACAGGGAACTATGGCTACACCTTC.

Many counts were recorded for this clonotype. The chain joins TRBV18 to TRBJ2-1; D ambiguous. CDR1 and CDR2 (germline): KGHSH, LQKENI. The CDR3 totals 16 residues. With 1 base removed from V and 0 bases from J, the gap between germline ends came to 10 bases. The DNA of the CDR3 is TGTGCCAGCTCACCACTTTGGGCCAGCTCCTACAATGAGCAGTTCTTC. Encoded protein: CASSPLWASSYNEQFF.

This chain connects TRBV20-1 to TRBJ2-3; the match to TRBD2 covers 9 bases. Per the germline V gene, CDR1 is DFQATT and CDR2 is SNEGSKA (reference sequence). The CDR3 is made up of 14 amino acids. Here the CDR3 DNA reads TGCAATGCAACCTTTGACAGCGGGAGGATTGCGCAGTATTTT. Translated: CNATFDSGRIAQYF.

At least ten counts were recorded for this clonotype. This sequence joins TRBV6-5 and TRBJ2-1; D perhaps matches TRBD2 (6 bases). The germline V gene encodes CDR1 MNHEY and CDR2 SVGAGI. Between the trimmed V and J ends, which lost 0 bases and 6 bases, there was a span of 15 bases. The CDR3 runs 16 residues. The CDR3 nucleotides read TGTGCCAGCAGTTACTCCTTGCAGGAGGGGTTCAATGAGCAGTTCTTC. This gives the protein CASSYSLQEGFNEQFF.

The rearrangement joins TRBV4-2 to TRBJ2-7, with 8 bases identical to TRBD1. From germline, CDR1 is LGHNA and CDR2 YNFKEQ. This CDR3 contains 16 residues. Unmatched junction bases numbered 11, after V lost 3 bases and J lost 4 bases. The chain's CDR3 is CASSHLIRTGKYEQYF. In DNA, the CDR3 is TGTGCCAGCAGCCATCTAATCCGGACAGGGAAGTACGAGCAGTACTTC.

This clonotype was detected many times. The genes are TRBV9 and TRBJ2-1; D uncertain. The CDR3 runs 17 residues. Germline lookup yields CDR1 SGDLS and CDR2 YYNGEE. V lost 0 bases and J lost 0, with 13 bases in between. CDR3 sequence: CASSVATWGSSYNEQFF. In DNA form, the CDR3 reads TGTGCCAGCAGCGTAGCTACCTGGGGAAGCTCCTACAATGAGCAGTTCTTC.

This clonotype showed up many times. The V and J genes are TRBV24-1 and TRBJ2-3, with 8 bases lining up with TRBD2. J lost 1 base, V lost 4 bases, and 0 bases had no gene match. Germline V gene data show CDR1 as KGHDR and CDR2 as SFDVKD. CDR3 length equals 14 residues. CDR3 residues: CATSEAGGTDTQYF. DNA for the CDR3: TGTGCCACCAGTGAAGCGGGGGGCACAGATACGCAGTATTTT.

This clonotype was counted between two and nine times. The chain joins TRBV3-1 to TRBJ1-3, with D unresolved. Trimming shortened V by 0 bases and J by 3 bases, and 24 bases separated the two germline ends. The length of the CDR3 is 20 residues. CDR1 LGHDT and CDR2 YNNKEL come from the germline V gene (reference sequence). Here the CDR3 DNA reads TGTGCCAGCAGCCAAGAAAGTCTCAGGAATAGGATGGGAGTTGGAAACACCATATATTTT. Its translation: CASSQESLRNRMGVGNTIYF.

The table lists this clonotype with many counts. The chain couples TRBV7-8 to TRBJ2-6; D unclear. V gave up 2 bases and J gave up 2 bases, with 7 bases separating them. CDR3 length: 15 amino acids. From germline, CDR1 is SGHVS and CDR2 FQNEAQ. The chain's CDR3 is CASSLFVTGANVLTF. CDR3 nucleotide sequence: TGTGCCAGCAGCTTATTCGTTACTGGGGCCAACGTCCTGACTTTC.